A single sample gave rise to the 27 T cell receptor beta chains below, sequenced in a study of vaccination and CD4 T cells after COVID-19. Oncomine TCR Beta short-read sequencing was applied to DNA from cultured CD4+ T cells. MiXCR was run by TCRdb on the PCR reads, yielding one entry per CDR3 protein. The data show under 13,000 distinct CDR3 sequences, around 23% seen once. This sample's treatment: approximately 9-day PBMC culture with coronavirus spike peptide pools or control peptides (ViraFEST assay). The antigens for these receptors are not known. The input for sequencing was CD4+ T cells from blood, cultured in vitro, taken after SARS-CoV-2 vaccination. The receptor source for this set is a human donor who had recovered from COVID-19.

This clonotype came up a few times. The V and J genes are TRBV6-1 and TRBJ2-3; D call uncertain. Trimming took off 5 bases at V and 2 bases at J, with 11 bases between the two ends. Germline V gives CDR1 MNHNS, CDR2 SASEGT. There are 14 residues in the CDR3. The CDR3 DNA is TGTGCCAGCAGTATAGGTCCTAACACAGATACGCAGTATTTT. Amino acid sequence: CASSIGPNTDTQYF.

This chain connects TRBV6-2 or TRBV6-3 to TRBJ2-7, with a weak D call TRBD1 (6 bases). Per the germline V gene, CDR1 is MNHEY and CDR2 is SVGEGT. The CDR3 totals 13 residues. Trimming took 5 bases from V and 0 from J, leaving 8 bases between them. For the CDR3, the DNA is TGTGCCAGCAGTGAGGGACACTCCTACGAGCAGTACTTC. Its protein is CASSEGHSYEQYF.

The chain has TRBV24-1 and TRBJ2-1, with no clear D. V lost 3 bases and J lost 3, with 11 bases in between. This CDR3 spans 15 amino acids. Germline V CDR1 and CDR2: KGHDR, SFDVKD. In DNA, the CDR3 is TGTGCCACCAGTGATAGCTCCTCTTTCTACAATGAGCAGTTCTTC. Its translation: CATSDSSSFYNEQFF.

This clonotype counts as medium-sized (0.01 to 0.1%). CDR3 bases: TGCAGTTCTTACAGGTACCAAGAGACCCAGTACTTC. This translates into CSSYRYQETQYF. This sequence joins TRBV20-1 and TRBJ2-5; the D gene is possibly TRBD1 (5 bases). CDR1 is DFQATT and CDR2 is SNEGSKA in the germline V gene (reference sequence). The germline V and J ends were trimmed by 8 bases and 0 bases, with 10 bases remaining between them. The length of the CDR3 is 12 residues.

The chain couples TRBV7-8 to TRBJ2-6; D unclear. CDR3 length: 13 amino acids. V lost 3 bases and J 4 bases, leaving 4 bases between the germline ends. In germline, CDR1 is SGHVS, CDR2 FQNEAQ. CDR3 nucleotide sequence: TGTGCCAGCAGCTTGGGAGGGGCCAACGTCCTGACTTTC. Residues: CASSLGGANVLTF.

The rearrangement links TRBV15 to TRBJ2-6, with D unclear. Per germline, CDR1 LNHNV and CDR2 YYDKDF (reference sequence). The CDR3 consists of 17 residues. With 3 bases removed from V and 0 bases from J, the gap between germline ends came to 12 bases. CDR3 loop: CATSRTPGSSGANVLTF. CDR3 nucleotides: TGTGCCACCAGCAGGACTCCAGGTTCCTCTGGGGCCAACGTCCTGACTTTC. Full variable domain (missing parts from reference TRBV15 and TRBJ2-6): DAMVIQNPRYQVTQFGKPVTLSCSQTLNHNVMYWYQQKSSQAPKLLFHYYDKDFNNEADTPDNFQSRRPNTSFCFLDIRSPGLGDTAMYLCATSRTPGSSGANVLTFGAGSRLTVL.

This clonotype is medium-sized (0.01 to 0.1%) by share. The rearrangement uses TRBV20-1 and TRBJ2-5; 12 bases map to TRBD2. CDR3 size: 13 residues. The ends lost 5 bases at V and 5 bases at J; junction bases unmatched: 3. From germline, CDR1 is DFQATT and CDR2 SNEGSKA (reference sequence). The CDR3 sequence is CSALAGGGETQYF. DNA of the CDR3: TGCAGTGCTCTAGCGGGAGGGGGGGAGACCCAGTACTTC.

By frequency in the sample, this clonotype is medium-sized. V and J are TRBV28 and TRBJ2-5; D could derive from TRBD1 or TRBD2 (5 bases each). Germline CDR1 is MDHEN and CDR2 is SYDVKM. This CDR3 is built from 14 residues. V gave up 8 bases and J gave up 2 bases, with 15 bases separating them. CDR3 DNA sequence: TGTGCCAGCCCGGGACGGCCTTCACAAGAGACCCAGTACTTC. Translating it yields CASPGRPSQETQYF. Supplemented by reference TRBV28 and TRBJ2-5, the full variable domain reads DVKVTQSSRYLVKRTGEKVFLECVQDMDHENMFWYRQDPGLGLRLIYFSYDVKMKEKGDIPEGYSVSREKKERFSLILESASTNQTSMYLCASPGRPSQETQYFGPGTRLLVL.

A word on this clonotype: This CDR3 is missing its conserved last phenylalanine or tryptophan, likely due to a read error. The chain employs TRBV19 and TRBJ2-5, with 8 bases lining up with TRBD1. Trimming at V came to 5 bases and at J to 5 bases, leaving 10 bases not matched to a gene. In germline, CDR1 is LNHDA, CDR2 SQIVND (reference sequence). The CDR3 has 15 residues. The CDR3 protein is CASSSRQGFGETQYS. In nucleotides, the CDR3 is TGTGCCAGTAGTTCCCGACAGGGGTTTGGGGAGACCCAGTACTCC.

This clonotype has only a few counts. The V gene is TRBV10-3, the J gene TRBJ2-5, with 9 bases fitting TRBD1. The CDR3 loop spans 17 amino acids. The ends lost 0 bases at V and 3 bases at J; junction bases unmatched: 8. Germline V gene sequence: CDR1 ENHRY, CDR2 SYGVKD. The DNA for the CDR3 is TGTGCCATCAGTGAGTCCCGGGGACAGGGCTTCAAAGAGACCCAGTACTTC. This sequence encodes CAISESRGQGFKETQYF.

The gene calls are TRBV11-2 and TRBJ2-3, with D perhaps TRBD2 (5 bases). The germline CDR1 and CDR2 sequences are SGHAT and FQNNGV. The CDR3 covers 16 residues. V lost 5 bases, J lost 0 bases, and 15 bases lay in between. The chain's CDR3 is CASSLPSWESTDTQYF. The CDR3 nucleotides read TGTGCCAGCAGCCTACCCTCGTGGGAGAGCACAGATACGCAGTATTTT.

This clonotype is labeled as medium-sized (0.01 to 0.1%). CDR3 sequence reads: CASRYKGQVAETQYF. As DNA, the CDR3 is TGTGCCAGCAGATACAAAGGACAGGTGGCCGAGACCCAGTACTTC. The gene calls are TRBV7-9 and TRBJ2-5, with TRBD1 matching 7 bases. CDR3 size: 15 residues. The germline CDR1 and CDR2 sequences are SEHNR and FQNEAQ (reference sequence). J was trimmed by 5 bases and V by 6 bases; bases with no gene match: 12.

This clonotype qualifies as medium-sized. V is TRBV7-2 and J is TRBJ2-7, with 7 bases matching TRBD1. The CDR3 spans 15 residues. V lost 9 bases and J lost 0; bases outside the gene matches: 11. The germline V gene encodes CDR1 SGHTA and CDR2 FQGNSA. The CDR3: CASLDRQGYSYEQYF. As DNA, the CDR3 is TGTGCCAGTTTGGATCGACAGGGCTACTCCTACGAGCAGTACTTC.

This clonotype was detected only a few times. The genes are TRBV6-1 and TRBJ2-1; TRBD2 agrees at 13 bases. Per the germline V gene, CDR1 is MNHNS and CDR2 is SASEGT. The CDR3 sequence is 14 residues long. V shed 6 bases, J shed 7 bases, and the junction held 3 bases outside the gene matches. Here the CDR3 reads CASRLAGGPNEQFF. CDR3 DNA sequence: TGTGCCAGCAGACTAGCGGGGGGGCCTAATGAGCAGTTCTTC.

V is TRBV28 and J is TRBJ1-5; tentatively, D is TRBD1 (6 bases). The CDR3 covers 17 residues. Trimming took off 7 bases at V and 2 bases at J, with 21 bases between the two ends. The germline CDR1 and CDR2 sequences are MDHEN and SYDVKM. The CDR3 DNA follows: TGTGCCAGCAAGAGAGGGGGGGGCAGGAAAGGCAATCAGCCCCAGCATTTT. This codes for CASKRGGGRKGNQPQHF. The whole variable domain, remainder taken from reference TRBV28 and TRBJ1-5, is DVKVTQSSRYLVKRTGEKVFLECVQDMDHENMFWYRQDPGLGLRLIYFSYDVKMKEKGDIPEGYSVSREKKERFSLILESASTNQTSMYLCASKRGGGRKGNQPQHFGDGTRLSIL.

The chain uses TRBV7-2 and TRBJ2-5; D is possibly TRBD1 (6 bases). Per germline, CDR1 SGHTA and CDR2 FQGNSA. Trimming removed 1 base at V and 2 bases at J, with 14 bases between. This CDR3 is built from 16 residues. CDR3 sequence reads: CASSLEQGERQETQYF. CDR3 in DNA: TGTGCCAGCAGCTTAGAACAGGGAGAAAGGCAAGAGACCCAGTACTTC.

This clonotype showed up just a few times. This rearrangement joins TRBV6-1 to TRBJ2-3; unclear D gene. The CDR3 is 12 amino acids. V was clipped by 6 bases and J by 0 bases, with 4 bases between them. In germline, CDR1 is MNHNS, CDR2 SASEGT. The CDR3 nucleotides read TGTGCCAGCAGATCAAGCACAGATACGCAGTATTTT. Translation gives CASRSSTDTQYF.

This clonotype was seen a handful of times. The chain combines TRBV27 with TRBJ1-6, with D perhaps matching TRBD1 (5 bases). In germline, CDR1 is MNHEY, CDR2 SMNVEV (reference sequence). The CDR3 covers 15 residues. Trimming cost V 6 bases and J 7 bases, with 16 bases left between them. CDR3 sequence: CASRSPPGQNSPLHF. The DNA for the CDR3 is TGTGCCAGCAGATCCCCCCCGGGGCAGAATTCACCCCTCCACTTT.

V gene TRBV28 combines with J gene TRBJ1-2, with 10 bases matching TRBD1. Germline V gene lookup returns CDR1 MDHEN and CDR2 SYDVKM. The junction had 10 bases not matched to a gene; V was cut back by 5 bases and J by 7 bases. This CDR3 is built from 15 residues. CDR3 nucleotides: TGTGCCAGCAGTCTCCCGGGACAGGGGTTTGGTGGCTACACCTTC. Translated, it gives CASSLPGQGFGGYTF.

The table lists this clonotype with a few counts. The genes are TRBV24-1 and TRBJ2-1; D unresolved. This CDR3 contains 12 residues. The V gene lost 5 bases and the J gene lost 7 bases, with 8 bases spanning the gap. Germline CDR1 KGHDR, CDR2 SFDVKD. The CDR3 DNA follows: TGTGCCACCAGTGCCCTGGGAAATGAGCAGTTCTTC. It yields the protein CATSALGNEQFF.

The chain joins TRBV19 to TRBJ2-7, with D perhaps TRBD1 (6 bases). The germline V gene encodes CDR1 LNHDA and CDR2 SQIVND (reference sequence). Trimming took off 4 bases at V and 4 bases at J, with 11 bases between the two ends. The CDR3 has 13 amino acids. The CDR3 DNA reads as TGTGCCAGTAGTACCCAAACAGGGTACGAGCAGTACTTC. Translating it yields CASSTQTGYEQYF. The whole variable domain, filled in from reference TRBV19 and TRBJ2-7, reads DGGITQSPKYLFRKEGQNVTLSCEQNLNHDAMYWYRQDPGQGLRLIYYSQIVNDFQKGDIAEGYSVSREKKESFPLTVTSAQKNPTAFYLCASSTQTGYEQYFGPGTRLTVT.

This clonotype has just a few counts. The chain uses TRBV27 and TRBJ1-2; 7 bases align to TRBD1. Germline V gives CDR1 MNHEY, CDR2 SMNVEV (reference sequence). With 3 bases clipped from V and 4 bases from J, the junction kept 5 bases outside the gene matches. The CDR3 contains 14 residues. The CDR3 is CASSLRQGRYGYTF. CDR3 nucleotide sequence: TGTGCCAGCAGTTTGAGACAGGGCCGCTATGGCTACACCTTC.

The chain recombines TRBV27 with TRBJ1-5; 7 bases map to TRBD1. CDR1 MNHEY and CDR2 SMNVEV come from the germline V gene (reference sequence). The CDR3 is made up of 16 amino acids. V lost 6 bases, J lost 5 bases, and 13 bases stayed unmatched. As DNA, the CDR3 is TGTGCCAGCAGCGACACACGACAGGGATTTTATCAGCCCCAGCATTTT. It encodes CASSDTRQGFYQPQHF.

In its sample, this clonotype was seen a few times. This sequence joins TRBV11-2 and TRBJ1-1; TRBD1 is a possible D gene (5 bases). Per germline, CDR1 SGHAT and CDR2 FQNNGV. V lost 5 bases and J lost 5, with 21 bases in between. The CDR3 runs 16 residues. The CDR3 protein is CASSPRLMGGGTEAFF. CDR3 DNA: TGTGCCAGCAGCCCACGCCTAATGGGGGGAGGGACTGAAGCTTTCTTT. The full variable domain, its missing parts supplied by reference TRBV11-2 and TRBJ1-1, is EAGVAQSPRYKIIEKRQSVAFWCNPISGHATLYWYQQILGQGPKLLIQFQNNGVVDDSQLPKDRFSAERLKGVDSTLKIQPAKLEDSAVYLCASSPRLMGGGTEAFFGQGTRLTVV.

This clonotype was detected only a few times. The rearrangement joins TRBV28 to TRBJ1-5; TRBD1 might be the D (6 bases). Trimming removed 6 bases from V and 4 bases from J, with 10 bases in between. From germline, CDR1 is MDHEN and CDR2 SYDVKM. The CDR3 covers 13 residues. CDR3 nucleotides: TGTGCCAGCAGACTCGACAGGAATCAGCCCCAGCATTTT. Translated: CASRLDRNQPQHF.

As regards this clonotype: Relative to the germline gene, one junction end is altered; a read error may explain this. The rearrangement joins TRBV2 to TRBJ2-3; 8 bases fit TRBD1. The CDR3 has 15 residues. Germline CDR1 reads SNHLY; CDR2 reads FYNNEI. The CDR3 DNA sequence: TGTGCCACCAGTGGACAGGGCGCCAGCACAGATACGCAGTATTTT. It translates to CATSGQGASTDTQYF. The full variable domain, completed using reference TRBV2 and TRBJ2-3, is EPEVTQTPSHQVTQMGQEVILRCVPISNHLYFYWYRQILGQKVEFLVSFYNNEISEKSEIFDDQFSVERPDGSNFTLKIRSTKLEDSAMYFCATSGQGASTDTQYFGPGTRLTVL.

The gene calls are TRBV7-2 and TRBJ2-7, with 9 nucleotides matching TRBD1. Trimming took 2 bases from V and 2 from J; bases not matched to a gene: 10. The CDR3 is 17 residues long. Germline V gene lookup returns CDR1 SGHTA and CDR2 FQGNSA. CDR3 nucleotide sequence: TGTGCCAGCAGCTTAAGACTTGGGACAGGGTCGACCTACGAGCAGTACTTC. As protein: CASSLRLGTGSTYEQYF.